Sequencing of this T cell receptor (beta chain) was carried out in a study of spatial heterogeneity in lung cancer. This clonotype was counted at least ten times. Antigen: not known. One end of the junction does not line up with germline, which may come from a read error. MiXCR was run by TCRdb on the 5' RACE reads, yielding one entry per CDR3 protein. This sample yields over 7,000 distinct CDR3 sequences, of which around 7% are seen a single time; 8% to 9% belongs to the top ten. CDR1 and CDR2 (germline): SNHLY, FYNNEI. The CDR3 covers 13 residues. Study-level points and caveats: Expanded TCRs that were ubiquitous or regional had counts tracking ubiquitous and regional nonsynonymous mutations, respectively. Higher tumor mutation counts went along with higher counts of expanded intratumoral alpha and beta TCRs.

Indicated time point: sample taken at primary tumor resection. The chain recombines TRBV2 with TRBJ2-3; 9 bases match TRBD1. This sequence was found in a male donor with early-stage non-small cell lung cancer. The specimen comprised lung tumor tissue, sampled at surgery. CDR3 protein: CASSVLSGTGIPF. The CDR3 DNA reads TGTGCCAGCAGTGTCCTTTCCGGGACAGGGATCCCTTTT. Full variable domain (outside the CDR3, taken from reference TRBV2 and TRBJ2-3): EPEVTQTPSHQVTQMGQEVILRCVPISNHLYFYWYRQILGQKVEFLVSFYNNEISEKSEIFDDQFSVERPDGSNFTLKIRSTKLEDSAMYFCASSVLSGTGIPFGPGTRLTVL.